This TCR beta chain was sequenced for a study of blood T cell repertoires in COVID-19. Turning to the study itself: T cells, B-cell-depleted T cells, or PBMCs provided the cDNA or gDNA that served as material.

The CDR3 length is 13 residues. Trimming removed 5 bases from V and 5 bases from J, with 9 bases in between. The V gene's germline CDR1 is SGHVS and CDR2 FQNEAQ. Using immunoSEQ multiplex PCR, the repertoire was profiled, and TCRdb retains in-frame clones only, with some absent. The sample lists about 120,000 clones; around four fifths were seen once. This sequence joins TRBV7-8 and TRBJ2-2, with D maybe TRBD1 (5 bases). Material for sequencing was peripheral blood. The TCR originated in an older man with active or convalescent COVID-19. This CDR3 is CASSPPGTGELFF. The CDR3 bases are TGTGCCAGCAGCCCACCAGGGACCGGGGAGCTGTTTTTT.